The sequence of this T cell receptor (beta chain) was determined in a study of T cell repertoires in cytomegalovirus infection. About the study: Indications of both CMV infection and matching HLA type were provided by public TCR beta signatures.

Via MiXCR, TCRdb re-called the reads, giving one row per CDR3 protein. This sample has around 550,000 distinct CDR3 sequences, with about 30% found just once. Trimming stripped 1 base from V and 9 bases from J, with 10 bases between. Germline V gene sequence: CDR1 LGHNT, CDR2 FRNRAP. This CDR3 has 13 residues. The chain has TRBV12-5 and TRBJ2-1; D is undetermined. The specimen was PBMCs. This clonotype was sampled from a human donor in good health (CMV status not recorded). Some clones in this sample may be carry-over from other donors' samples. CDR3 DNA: TGTGCTAGTGGTTTGGAGGGTTTCAGTGAGCAGTTCTTC. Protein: CASGLEGFSEQFF.